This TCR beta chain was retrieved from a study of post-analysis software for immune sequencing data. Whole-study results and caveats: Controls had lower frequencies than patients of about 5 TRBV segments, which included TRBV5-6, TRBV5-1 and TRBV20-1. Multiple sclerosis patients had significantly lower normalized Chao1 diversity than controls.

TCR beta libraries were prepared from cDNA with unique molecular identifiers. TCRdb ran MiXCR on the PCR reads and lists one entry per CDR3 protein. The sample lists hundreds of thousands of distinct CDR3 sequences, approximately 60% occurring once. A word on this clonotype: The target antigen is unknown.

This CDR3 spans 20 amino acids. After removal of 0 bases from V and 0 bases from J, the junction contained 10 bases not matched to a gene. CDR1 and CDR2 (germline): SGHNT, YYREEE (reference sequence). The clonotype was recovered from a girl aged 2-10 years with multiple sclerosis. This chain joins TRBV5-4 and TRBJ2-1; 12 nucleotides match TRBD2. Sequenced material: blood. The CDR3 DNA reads TGTGCCAGCAGCTTGGTATTGAGACTAGCGGGGGAAGACTCCTACAATGAGCAGTTCTTC. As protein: CASSLVLRLAGEDSYNEQFF.